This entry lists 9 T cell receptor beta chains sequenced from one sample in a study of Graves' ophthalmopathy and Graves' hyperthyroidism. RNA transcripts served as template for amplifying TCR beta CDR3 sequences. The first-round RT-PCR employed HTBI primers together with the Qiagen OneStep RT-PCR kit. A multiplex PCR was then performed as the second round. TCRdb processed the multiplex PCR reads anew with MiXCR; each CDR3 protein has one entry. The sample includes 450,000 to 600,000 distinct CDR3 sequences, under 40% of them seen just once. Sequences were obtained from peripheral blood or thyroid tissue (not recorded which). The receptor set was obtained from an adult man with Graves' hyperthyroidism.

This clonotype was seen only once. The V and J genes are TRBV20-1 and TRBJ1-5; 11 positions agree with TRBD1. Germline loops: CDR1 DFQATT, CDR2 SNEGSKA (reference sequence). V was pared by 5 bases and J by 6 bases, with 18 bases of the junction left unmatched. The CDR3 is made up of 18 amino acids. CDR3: CSAPTSGWTGGVGQPQHF. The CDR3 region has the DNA TGCAGTGCTCCGACTAGCGGGTGGACAGGGGGCGTTGGTCAGCCCCAGCATTTT.

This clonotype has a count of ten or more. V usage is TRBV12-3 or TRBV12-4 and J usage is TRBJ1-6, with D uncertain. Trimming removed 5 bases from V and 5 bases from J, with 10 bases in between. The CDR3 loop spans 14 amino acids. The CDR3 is CASSRTVNNSPLHF. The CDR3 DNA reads TGTGCCAGCAGTCGGACGGTGAATAATTCACCCCTCCACTTT.

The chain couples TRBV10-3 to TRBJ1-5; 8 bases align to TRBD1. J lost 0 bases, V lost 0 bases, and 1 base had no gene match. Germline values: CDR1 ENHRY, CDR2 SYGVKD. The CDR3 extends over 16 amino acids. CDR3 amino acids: CAISESTGASNQPQHF. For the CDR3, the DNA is TGTGCCATCAGTGAGTCGACAGGGGCTAGCAATCAGCCCCAGCATTTT.

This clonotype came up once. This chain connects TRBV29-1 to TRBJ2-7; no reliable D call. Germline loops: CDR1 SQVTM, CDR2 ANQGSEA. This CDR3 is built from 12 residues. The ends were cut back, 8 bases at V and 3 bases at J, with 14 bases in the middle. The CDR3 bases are TGCAGCTCTGACGCGGTGGGCTACGAGCAGTACTTC. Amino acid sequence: CSSDAVGYEQYF.

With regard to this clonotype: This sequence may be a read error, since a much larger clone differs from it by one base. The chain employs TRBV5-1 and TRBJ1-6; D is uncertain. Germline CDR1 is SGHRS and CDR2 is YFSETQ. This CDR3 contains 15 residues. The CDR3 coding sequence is TGCACCAGCAGCTTGGATGGACTGTATAATTCACCCCTCCACTTT. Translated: CTSSLDGLYNSPLHF.

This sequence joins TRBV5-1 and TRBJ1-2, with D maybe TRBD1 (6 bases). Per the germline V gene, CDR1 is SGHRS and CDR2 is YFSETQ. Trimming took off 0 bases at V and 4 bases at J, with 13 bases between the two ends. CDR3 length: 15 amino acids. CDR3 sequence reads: CASSLDLQGLYGYTF. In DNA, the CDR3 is TGCGCCAGCAGCTTGGATTTGCAGGGGCTCTATGGCTACACCTTC.

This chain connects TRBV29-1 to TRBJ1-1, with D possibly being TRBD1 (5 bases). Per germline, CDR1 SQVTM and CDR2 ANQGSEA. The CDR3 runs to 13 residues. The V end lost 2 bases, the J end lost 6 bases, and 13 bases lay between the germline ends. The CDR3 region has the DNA TGCAGCGTTGAAAGTAAGGGGAGCTCTGAAGCTTTCTTT. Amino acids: CSVESKGSSEAFF.

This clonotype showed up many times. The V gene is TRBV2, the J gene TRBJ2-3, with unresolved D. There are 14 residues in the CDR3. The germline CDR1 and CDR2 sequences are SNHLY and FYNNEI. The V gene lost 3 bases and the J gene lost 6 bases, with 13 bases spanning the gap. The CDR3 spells CASSDGSIWDTQYF. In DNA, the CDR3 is TGTGCCAGCAGTGATGGGTCTATATGGGATACGCAGTATTTT.

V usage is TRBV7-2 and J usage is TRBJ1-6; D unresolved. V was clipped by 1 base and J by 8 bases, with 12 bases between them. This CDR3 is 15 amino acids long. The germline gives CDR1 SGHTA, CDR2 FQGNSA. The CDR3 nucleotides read TGTGCCAGCAGCTTAGTGACCTATGGCTATTCACCCCTCCACTTT. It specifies CASSLVTYGYSPLHF.